This TCR beta chain was identified during a study of CD8+ T cells in alopecia areata. Whole-study results and caveats: Lesional scalp, notably in alopecia totalis/universalis, had clonality above that of normal scalp.

This clone has just a few counts. The antigen remains undetermined. Other DNA sequences in this specimen translate into the identical CDR3. CDR3 size: 15 residues. Per germline, CDR1 SEHNR and CDR2 FQNEAQ (reference sequence). The V end lost 4 bases, the J end lost 0 bases, and 10 bases lay between the germline ends. RNA was extracted and reverse transcribed into cDNA as the sequencing template. The repertoire was sequenced with immunoSEQ multiplex PCR; TCRdb's copy has only in-frame clones and lacks some. The sample yields 250,000 or so clones, under 70% seen once. This chain joins TRBV7-9 and TRBJ2-1; no clear D gene. The specimen comprised CD4+ T cells sorted from blood, sampled at week 0. This clonotype originated in a human donor with alopecia areata. CDR3 loop: CASSSSTSSYNEQFF. Written as DNA, the CDR3 is TGTGCCAGCAGCTCTTCGACGAGCTCCTACAATGAGCAGTTCTTC.